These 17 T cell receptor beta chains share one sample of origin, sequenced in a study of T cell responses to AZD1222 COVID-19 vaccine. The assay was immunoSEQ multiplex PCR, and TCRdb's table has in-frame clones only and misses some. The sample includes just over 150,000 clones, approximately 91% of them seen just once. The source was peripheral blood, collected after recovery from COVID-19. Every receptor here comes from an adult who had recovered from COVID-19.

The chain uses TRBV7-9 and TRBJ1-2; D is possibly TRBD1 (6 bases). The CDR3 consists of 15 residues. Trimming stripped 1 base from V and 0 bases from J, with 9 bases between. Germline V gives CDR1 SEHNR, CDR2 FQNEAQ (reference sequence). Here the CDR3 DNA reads TGTGCCAGCAGCTTAGGGACAGACCCTAACTATGGCTACACCTTC. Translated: CASSLGTDPNYGYTF.

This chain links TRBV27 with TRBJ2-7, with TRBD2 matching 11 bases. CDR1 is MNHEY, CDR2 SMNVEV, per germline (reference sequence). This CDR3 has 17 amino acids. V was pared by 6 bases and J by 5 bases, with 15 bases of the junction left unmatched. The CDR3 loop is CASRGIAGGPAGHEQYF. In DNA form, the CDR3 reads TGTGCCAGCAGGGGTATAGCGGGAGGGCCAGCTGGACACGAGCAGTACTTC.

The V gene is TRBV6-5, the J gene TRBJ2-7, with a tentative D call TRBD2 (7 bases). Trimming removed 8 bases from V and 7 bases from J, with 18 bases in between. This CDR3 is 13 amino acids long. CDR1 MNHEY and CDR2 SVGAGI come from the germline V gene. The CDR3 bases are TGTGCCAGCTCGGGCGGAAGGGGGGGTGAGCAGTACTTC. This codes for CASSGGRGGEQYF.

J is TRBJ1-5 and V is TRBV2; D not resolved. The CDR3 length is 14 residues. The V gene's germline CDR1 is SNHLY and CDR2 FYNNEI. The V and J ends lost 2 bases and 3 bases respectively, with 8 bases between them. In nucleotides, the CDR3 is TGTGCCAGCAGTGAATGGTCAGACAATCAGCCCCAGCATTTT. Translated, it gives CASSEWSDNQPQHF.

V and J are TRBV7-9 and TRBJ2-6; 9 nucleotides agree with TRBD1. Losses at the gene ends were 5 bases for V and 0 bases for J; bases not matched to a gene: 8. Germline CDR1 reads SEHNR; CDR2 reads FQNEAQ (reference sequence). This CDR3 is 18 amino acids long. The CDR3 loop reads CASSPGQGSSSGANVLTF. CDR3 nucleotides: TGTGCCAGCAGCCCGGGACAGGGTTCTTCCTCTGGGGCCAACGTCCTGACTTTC.

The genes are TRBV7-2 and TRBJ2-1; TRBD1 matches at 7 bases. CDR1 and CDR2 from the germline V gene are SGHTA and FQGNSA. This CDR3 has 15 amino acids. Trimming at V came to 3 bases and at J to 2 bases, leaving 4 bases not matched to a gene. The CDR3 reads CASSFQGGPYNEQFF. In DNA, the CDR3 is TGTGCCAGCAGCTTCCAAGGGGGCCCCTACAATGAGCAGTTCTTC.

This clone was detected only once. Written as DNA, the CDR3 is TGCGCCAGCAGTGAGTCGATGGGGGTCGGGAAGACTGAAGCTTTCTTT. Amino acid sequence: CASSESMGVGKTEAFF. The V and J genes are TRBV10-2 and TRBJ1-1; D might be TRBD1 (5 bases). Germline V CDR1 and CDR2: WSHSY, SAAADI. With 0 bases removed from V and 5 bases from J, the gap between germline ends came to 16 bases. CDR3 length equals 16 residues.

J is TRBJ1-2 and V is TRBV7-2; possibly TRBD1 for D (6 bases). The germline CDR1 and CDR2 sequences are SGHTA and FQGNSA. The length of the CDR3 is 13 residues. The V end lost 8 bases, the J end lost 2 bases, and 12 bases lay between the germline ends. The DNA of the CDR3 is TGTGCCAGCGCCACAGGGACGAACTATGGCTACACCTTC. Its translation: CASATGTNYGYTF.

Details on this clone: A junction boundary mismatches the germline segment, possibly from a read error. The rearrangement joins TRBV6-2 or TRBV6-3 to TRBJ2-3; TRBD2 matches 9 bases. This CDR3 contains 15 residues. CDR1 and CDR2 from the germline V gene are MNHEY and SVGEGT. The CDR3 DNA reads TGTGCCAACAGTTACTTGGGACTAGCCTCAGATACGCAGTATTTT. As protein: CANSYLGLASDTQYF.

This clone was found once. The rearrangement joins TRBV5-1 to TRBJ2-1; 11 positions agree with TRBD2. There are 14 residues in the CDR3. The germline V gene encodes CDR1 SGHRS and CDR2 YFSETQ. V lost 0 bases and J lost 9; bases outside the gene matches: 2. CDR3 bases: TGCGCCAGCAGCTTGGATGGGACTAGCGGTGAGCAGTTCTTC. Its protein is CASSLDGTSGEQFF.

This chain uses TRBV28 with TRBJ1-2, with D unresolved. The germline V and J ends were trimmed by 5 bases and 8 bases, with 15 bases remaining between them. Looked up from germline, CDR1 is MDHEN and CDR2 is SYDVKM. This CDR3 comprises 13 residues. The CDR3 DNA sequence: TGTGCCAGCAGTCCCCCGGGGAGGCCGGGCTACACCTTC. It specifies CASSPPGRPGYTF.

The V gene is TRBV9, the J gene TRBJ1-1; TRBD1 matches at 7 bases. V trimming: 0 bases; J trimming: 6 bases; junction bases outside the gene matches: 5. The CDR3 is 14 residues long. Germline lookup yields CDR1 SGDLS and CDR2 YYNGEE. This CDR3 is CASSVAQGEAEAFF. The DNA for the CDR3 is TGTGCCAGCAGCGTAGCCCAGGGGGAGGCTGAAGCTTTCTTT.

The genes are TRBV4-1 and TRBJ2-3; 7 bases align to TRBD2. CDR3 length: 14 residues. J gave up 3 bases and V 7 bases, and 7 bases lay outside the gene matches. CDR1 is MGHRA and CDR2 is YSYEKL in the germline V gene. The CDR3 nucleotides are TGCGCCAGCACTCGACGGGAGGAGACAGATACGCAGTATTTT. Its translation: CASTRREETDTQYF.

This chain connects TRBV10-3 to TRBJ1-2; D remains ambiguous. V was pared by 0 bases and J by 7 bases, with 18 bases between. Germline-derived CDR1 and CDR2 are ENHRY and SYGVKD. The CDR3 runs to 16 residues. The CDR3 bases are TGTGCCATCAGTGAGTCTTCAGGAACAGCTCGTATTGGCTACACCTTC. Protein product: CAISESSGTARIGYTF.

The CDR3 spells CASSPGGRGRYGYTF. For the CDR3, the DNA is TGTGCCAGCTCACCAGGGGGCAGGGGAAGGTATGGCTACACCTTC. The chain employs TRBV18 and TRBJ1-2; weak D call: TRBD1 (6 bases). There are 15 residues in the CDR3. Per the germline V gene, CDR1 is KGHSH and CDR2 is LQKENI. V lost 2 bases and J 5 bases, leaving 15 bases between the germline ends.

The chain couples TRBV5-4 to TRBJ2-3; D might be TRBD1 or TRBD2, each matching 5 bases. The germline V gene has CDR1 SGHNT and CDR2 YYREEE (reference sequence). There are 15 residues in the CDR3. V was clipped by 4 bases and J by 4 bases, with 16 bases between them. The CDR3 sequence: CASSPNRGRSDTQYF. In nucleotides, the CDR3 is TGTGCCAGCAGCCCAAATCGGGGACGGTCAGATACGCAGTATTTT.

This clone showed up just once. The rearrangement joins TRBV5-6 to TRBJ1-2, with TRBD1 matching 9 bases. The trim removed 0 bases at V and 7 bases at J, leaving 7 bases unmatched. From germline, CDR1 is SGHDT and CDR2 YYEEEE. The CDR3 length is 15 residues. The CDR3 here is CASSLGDRVGRGYTF. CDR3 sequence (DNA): TGTGCCAGCAGCTTGGGGGACAGGGTCGGTCGTGGCTACACCTTC.